This T cell receptor beta chain was identified in a study of blood T cells in healthy people across ages. Findings and caveats of the study: The study lacked donor CMV status, which possibly confounded expanded clonotype changes.

Peripheral blood samples of roughly 9.9 milliliters were drawn from each donor. Worth noting for this clonotype: Its target is not known.

Combining a sample-barcoded 5' primer with a J-beta primer mix, a second PCR ran for roughly 6 to 12 cycles. Every single cDNA molecule received a tag from a template-switch adaptor with 12 random nucleotides. TCRdb reanalysed the 5' RACE reads using MiXCR and keeps one entry per CDR3 protein. This table has approximately 2,000,000 distinct CDR3 sequences, approximately 39% appearing once. J was trimmed by 4 bases and V by 7 bases; bases with no gene match: 9. The CDR3 contains 13 residues. The germline CDR1 and CDR2 sequences are SQVTM and ANQGSEA. The sequence was obtained from a human donor in good health. The sequenced sample was blood. The chain joins TRBV29-1 to TRBJ2-7; TRBD1 aligns across 8 bases. The CDR3 is CSAKTGVTYEQYF. CDR3 nucleotide sequence: TGCAGCGCCAAGACAGGGGTTACGTACGAGCAGTACTTC.